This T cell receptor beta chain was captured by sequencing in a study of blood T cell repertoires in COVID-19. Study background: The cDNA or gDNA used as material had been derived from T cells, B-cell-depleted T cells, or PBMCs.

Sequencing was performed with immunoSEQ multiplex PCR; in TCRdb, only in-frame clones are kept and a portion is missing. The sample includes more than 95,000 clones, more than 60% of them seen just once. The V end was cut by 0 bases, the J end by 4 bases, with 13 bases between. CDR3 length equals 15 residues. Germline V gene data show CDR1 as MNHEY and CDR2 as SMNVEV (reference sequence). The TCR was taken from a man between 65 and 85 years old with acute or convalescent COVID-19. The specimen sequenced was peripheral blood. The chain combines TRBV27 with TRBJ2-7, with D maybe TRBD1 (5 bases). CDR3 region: CASSLSPGAGYEQYF. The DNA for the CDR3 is TGTGCCAGCAGTTTATCCCCTGGGGCCGGGTACGAGCAGTACTTC.